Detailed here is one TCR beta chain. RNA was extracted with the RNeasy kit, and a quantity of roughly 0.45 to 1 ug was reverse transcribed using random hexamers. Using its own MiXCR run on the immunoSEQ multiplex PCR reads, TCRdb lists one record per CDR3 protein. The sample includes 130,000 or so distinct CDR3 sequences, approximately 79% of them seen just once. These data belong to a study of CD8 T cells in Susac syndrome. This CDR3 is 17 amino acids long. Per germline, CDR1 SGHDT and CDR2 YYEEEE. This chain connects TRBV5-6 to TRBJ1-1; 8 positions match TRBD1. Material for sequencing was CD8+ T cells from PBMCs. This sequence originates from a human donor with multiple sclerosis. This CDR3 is CFSSYLDRGLRGTEAFF. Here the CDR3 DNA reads TGTTTCAGCAGCTACCTTGACAGGGGACTACGTGGCACTGAAGCTTTCTTT. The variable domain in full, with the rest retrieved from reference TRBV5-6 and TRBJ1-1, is DAGVTQSPTHLIKTRGQQVTLRCSPKSGHDTVSWYQQALGQGPQFIFQYYEEEERQRGNFPDRFSGHQFPNYSSELNVNALLLGDSALYLCFSSYLDRGLRGTEAFFGQGTRLTVV.